The T cell receptor (beta chain) described here comes from a study of blood T cell repertoires in COVID-19. This clone was observed a few times. In the study's own analysis: Reference gene primers were amplified, and this amplification served to estimate nucleated cell counts. TCRdb keeps only in-frame clones here, not all; method: immunoSEQ multiplex PCR. V, J and clone size are taken as reported in that table, and D and trimming were inferred from the DNA itself. The sample lists 250,000 to 400,000 clones, 88% occurring once. This CDR3 spans 17 amino acids. Trimming pared 7 bases from V and 0 bases from J, leaving 19 bases between. The germline V gene has CDR1 SGHVS and CDR2 FNYEAQ.

Sequencing was done on a sample of peripheral blood. This TCR was sampled from a woman in her twenties or thirties with COVID-19, enrolled during active disease. V usage is TRBV7-6 and J usage is TRBJ1-3, with a weak D call TRBD1 (6 bases). The CDR3 nucleotides are TGTGCCAGCACCATTGGAGGGGGGGTCGACTCTGGAAACACCATATATTTT. Translated: CASTIGGGVDSGNTIYF.